A single sample gave rise to the 19 T cell receptor beta chains below, sequenced in a study of blood T cell repertoires in COVID-19. The method was immunoSEQ multiplex PCR; TCRdb's version includes in-frame clones alone and lacks a portion of them. The data contain 150,000 to 200,000 clones, roughly 79% of them seen just once; the ten biggest clones take up 15% to 20%. Material for sequencing was peripheral blood. All receptors come from a man aged 60 to 69 with active or convalescent COVID-19.

A single count supports this clone. The V call is TRBV23-1, the J call TRBJ2-7; TRBD2 matches at 10 bases. TRBV23-1 is assigned to the ORF class and has an uncertain function. After removal of 3 bases from V and 2 bases from J, the junction contained 10 bases not matched to a gene. The CDR3 is 17 amino acids. The CDR3 is CASSHPSPSGSTYEQYF. The CDR3 nucleotides are TGCGCCAGCAGTCACCCCTCCCCTAGCGGGAGCACCTACGAGCAGTACTTC.

The V gene is TRBV7-9, the J gene TRBJ2-2; 9 positions agree with TRBD2. V trimming: 1 base; J trimming: 3 bases; junction bases outside the gene matches: 3. Looked up from germline, CDR1 is SEHNR and CDR2 is FQNEAQ (reference sequence). The CDR3 loop spans 16 amino acids. CDR3 DNA sequence: TGTGCCAGCAGCTTAGTAGCGGGAGATCACACCGGGGAGCTGTTTTTT. Translated, it gives CASSLVAGDHTGELFF.

The rearrangement joins TRBV7-2 to TRBJ2-7; 7 bases align to TRBD1. V dropped 5 bases and J dropped 3; count of bases not matched to a gene: 10. CDR3 length equals 15 residues. Germline assignment: CDR1 SGHTA and CDR2 FQGNSA. CDR3 sequence (DNA): TGTGCCAGCAGCGCAGGGACAGCAACTAACTACGAGCAGTACTTC. Translated: CASSAGTATNYEQYF.

This clone has just a few counts. V is TRBV4-1 and J is TRBJ1-5; no firm D call. V gave up 0 bases and J gave up 7 bases, with 10 bases separating them. This CDR3 spans 14 amino acids. Germline values: CDR1 MGHRA, CDR2 YSYEKL. The CDR3 bases are TGCGCCAGCAGCCAAGATCTCGTGGGCCAGCCCCAGCATTTT. This translates into CASSQDLVGQPQHF.

The J gene is TRBJ1-1, the V gene TRBV7-3; 8 nucleotides match TRBD1. V shed 4 bases, J shed 11 bases, and the junction held 6 bases outside the gene matches. The germline CDR1 and CDR2 sequences are SGHTA and FQGTGA. The CDR3 contains 12 residues. CDR3 nucleotide sequence: TGTGCCAGCAGCTCAGGGACAGGTGTTGCTTTCTTT. Protein sequence: CASSSGTGVAFF.

This clone was observed a handful of times. CDR3 DNA sequence: TGTGCCATCAATAGCGGGAGAGGAAATGAGCAGTTCTTC. It codes for CAINSGRGNEQFF. This chain links TRBV10-3 with TRBJ2-1, with TRBD2 matching 9 bases. Per germline, CDR1 ENHRY and CDR2 SYGVKD. There are 13 residues in the CDR3. Trimming at V came to 7 bases and at J to 7 bases, leaving 5 bases not matched to a gene.

The J gene is TRBJ2-5, the V gene TRBV7-3; 11 nucleotides agree with TRBD2. This CDR3 is 14 amino acids long. V trimming: 4 bases; J trimming: 3 bases; junction bases outside the gene matches: 1. From germline, CDR1 is SGHTA and CDR2 FQGTGA. As DNA, the CDR3 is TGTGCCAGCAGCTCGGGACTAGCGGAAGAGACCCAGTACTTC. Its protein is CASSSGLAEETQYF. Based on the CDR3 plus reference TRBV7-3 and TRBJ2-5, the full variable domain is GAGVSQTPSNKVTEKGKYVELRCDPISGHTALYWYRQSLGQGPEFLIYFQGTGAADDSGLPNDRFFAVRPEGSVSTLKIQRTERGDSAVYLCASSSGLAEETQYFGPGTRLLVL.

V gene TRBV7-2 combines with J gene TRBJ2-1, with 8 bases that match TRBD2. Germline-derived CDR1 and CDR2 are SGHTA and FQGNSA. V dropped 1 base and J dropped 5; count of bases not matched to a gene: 7. The CDR3 loop spans 16 amino acids. The CDR3 sequence: CASSLGTSYYDNEQFF. CDR3 bases: TGTGCCAGCAGCTTAGGGACTAGCTATTACGACAATGAGCAGTTCTTC.

As regards this clone: The sample contains more than one DNA sequence encoding this CDR3. The chain has TRBV14 and TRBJ1-3; no firm D call. The germline V gene encodes CDR1 SGHDN and CDR2 FVKESK. This CDR3 contains 14 residues. V was cut by 1 base and J by 3 bases, with 7 bases left in between. For the CDR3, the DNA is TGTGCCAGCAGCCAAGGAGGAGGTGGAAACACCATATATTTT. This translates into CASSQGGGGNTIYF.

The chain joins TRBV7-9 to TRBJ1-4; D unresolved. CDR1 and CDR2 (germline): SEHNR, FQNEAQ (reference sequence). Trimming left V 6 bases short and J 4 bases short, with 15 bases between. The CDR3 spans 15 residues. In DNA, the CDR3 is TGTGCCAGCAGGTCGGTCGCGGAACTTAATGAAAAACTGTTTTTT. The encoded protein is CASRSVAELNEKLFF.

The chain has TRBV6-5 and TRBJ1-1; D ambiguous. CDR3 length: 14 residues. The V gene's germline CDR1 is MNHEY and CDR2 SVGAGI. With 7 bases removed from V and 4 bases from J, the gap between germline ends came to 16 bases. The CDR3: CASTSPGLGTEAFF. The CDR3 nucleotides are TGTGCCAGCACTTCCCCCGGGTTGGGCACTGAAGCTTTCTTT.

The chain recombines TRBV14 with TRBJ1-4; perhaps TRBD1 as D (5 bases). This CDR3 is 14 amino acids long. Between the trimmed V and J ends, which lost 5 bases and 10 bases, there was a span of 17 bases. CDR1 and CDR2 from the germline V gene are SGHDN and FVKESK. DNA for the CDR3: TGTGCCAGCAGCGAGACACAGGTTACGGGAAAACTGTTTTTT. It translates to CASSETQVTGKLFF.

The chain recombines TRBV29-1 with TRBJ2-7, with unresolved D. V dropped 2 bases and J dropped 3 bases, with 17 bases sitting between them. In germline, CDR1 is SQVTM, CDR2 ANQGSEA. This CDR3 is 15 amino acids long. CDR3 residues: CSVEWVTASSYEQYF. The CDR3 DNA reads TGCAGCGTTGAATGGGTAACGGCCTCTAGCTACGAGCAGTACTTC.

The V call is TRBV4-2, the J call TRBJ2-7; 7 bases fit TRBD2. The CDR3 totals 13 residues. The germline V gene has CDR1 LGHNA and CDR2 YNFKEQ. Unmatched junction bases numbered 2, after V lost 1 base and J lost 5 bases. The CDR3, as DNA: TGTGCCAGCAGCCAAGGACTAGCCCACGAGCAGTACTTC. Residues: CASSQGLAHEQYF.

This chain joins TRBV28 and TRBJ2-7, with 8 bases fitting TRBD1. This CDR3 contains 16 residues. V lost 1 base and J lost 2; bases outside the gene matches: 7. Per the germline V gene, CDR1 is MDHEN and CDR2 is SYDVKM. CDR3 nucleotides: TGTGCCAGCAGTTTATCCTTAGGGACAGGAGCCTACGAGCAGTACTTC. Protein product: CASSLSLGTGAYEQYF.

This clone appeared once. V is TRBV28 and J is TRBJ2-3, with TRBD1 as a possible D gene (6 bases). There are 16 residues in the CDR3. CDR1 is MDHEN and CDR2 is SYDVKM in the germline V gene. V was clipped by 2 bases and J by 6 bases, with 18 bases between them. CDR3 loop: CASSLSAGQRSDTQYF. The CDR3 DNA reads TGTGCCAGCAGTTTAAGTGCCGGACAGCGCAGCGATACGCAGTATTTT.

DNA of the CDR3: TGCGCCAGCAGCTTGGAGCAGGGGGCTGTAGAAAAACTGTTTTTT. As protein: CASSLEQGAVEKLFF. This chain connects TRBV5-1 to TRBJ1-4; TRBD1 aligns across 8 bases. CDR3 size: 15 residues. Germline lookup yields CDR1 SGHRS and CDR2 YFSETQ. Trimming cost V 0 bases and J 8 bases; bases outside gene matches: 6.

V and J are TRBV6-6 and TRBJ1-1; 7 bases fit TRBD1. The CDR3 covers 14 residues. Germline assignment: CDR1 MNHNY and CDR2 SVGAGI (reference sequence). V dropped 7 bases and J dropped 6; count of bases not matched to a gene: 11. CDR3 nucleotides: TGTGCCAGCACCATCTACAGGGGAGGTTCTGAAGCTTTCTTT. Translation gives CASTIYRGGSEAFF.

This clone has only one observation. The V and J genes are TRBV6-2 or TRBV6-3 and TRBJ2-1, with TRBD2 matching over 14 bases. There are 16 residues in the CDR3. With 2 bases clipped from V and 7 bases from J, the junction kept 4 bases outside the gene matches. Germline CDR1 MNHEY, CDR2 SVGEGT. CDR3 sequence: CASSYGRLAGGNEQFF. The CDR3 DNA is TGTGCCAGCAGTTACGGTCGACTAGCGGGAGGGAATGAGCAGTTCTTC.